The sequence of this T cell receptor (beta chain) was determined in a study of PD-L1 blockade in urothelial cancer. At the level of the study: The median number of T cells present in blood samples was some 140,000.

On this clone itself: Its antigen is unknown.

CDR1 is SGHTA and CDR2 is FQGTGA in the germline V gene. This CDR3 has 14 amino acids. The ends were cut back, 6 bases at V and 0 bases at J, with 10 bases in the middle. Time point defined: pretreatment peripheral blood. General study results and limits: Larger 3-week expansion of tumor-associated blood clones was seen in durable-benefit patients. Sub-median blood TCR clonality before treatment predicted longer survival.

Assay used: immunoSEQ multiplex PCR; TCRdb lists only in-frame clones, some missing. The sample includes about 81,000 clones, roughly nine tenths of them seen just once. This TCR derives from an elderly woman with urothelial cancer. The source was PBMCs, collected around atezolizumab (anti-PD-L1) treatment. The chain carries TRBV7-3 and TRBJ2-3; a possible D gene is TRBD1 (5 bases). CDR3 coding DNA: TGTGCCAGCAGTCAGACAGCTAGCACAGATACGCAGTATTTT. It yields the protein CASSQTASTDTQYF.